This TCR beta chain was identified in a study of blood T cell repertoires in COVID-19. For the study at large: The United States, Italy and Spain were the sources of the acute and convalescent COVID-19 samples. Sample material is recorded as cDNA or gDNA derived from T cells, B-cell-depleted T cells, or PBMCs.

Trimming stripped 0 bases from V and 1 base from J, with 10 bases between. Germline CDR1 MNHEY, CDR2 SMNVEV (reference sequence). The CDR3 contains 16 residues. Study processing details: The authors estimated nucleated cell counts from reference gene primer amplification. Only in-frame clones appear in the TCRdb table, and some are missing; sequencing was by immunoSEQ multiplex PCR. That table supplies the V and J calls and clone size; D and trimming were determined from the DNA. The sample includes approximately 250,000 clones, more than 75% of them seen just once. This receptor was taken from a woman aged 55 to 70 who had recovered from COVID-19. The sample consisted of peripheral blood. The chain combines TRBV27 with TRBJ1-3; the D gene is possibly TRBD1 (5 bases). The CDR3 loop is CASSLSGPWSGNTIYF. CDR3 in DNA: TGTGCCAGCAGTTTATCGGGGCCCTGGTCTGGAAACACCATATATTTT.